These 10 T cell receptor beta chains originate from one sample sequenced in a study of early T cells in non-severe SARS-CoV-2 infection. TCRdb re-derived calls from the 5' RACE reads in MiXCR, one entry per CDR3 protein. In the table there are around 88,000 distinct CDR3 sequences, 13% to 15% of which are singletons. The sequenced sample consisted of whole blood. The receptors derive from an adult who was a healthcare worker with PCR-confirmed SARS-CoV-2 infection or an uninfected control (not recorded which).

The table lists this clonotype with a few counts. This chain joins TRBV9 and TRBJ2-7; no clear D. Per germline, CDR1 SGDLS and CDR2 YYNGEE. The CDR3 has 15 amino acids. Deletions cut 0 bases from V and 3 bases from J, with 13 bases between. CDR3 amino acids: CASSVGLEQSYEQYF. The CDR3 DNA is TGTGCCAGCAGCGTAGGTCTGGAGCAGAGCTACGAGCAGTACTTC.

The chain employs TRBV6-6 and TRBJ1-5; perhaps TRBD1 as D (6 bases). The CDR3 is 14 amino acids. V shed 6 bases and J shed 1 base, with 10 bases lying between them. From germline, CDR1 is MNHNY and CDR2 SVGAGI (reference sequence). This chain's CDR3 is CASRKRGSNQPQHF. The CDR3 DNA reads as TGTGCCAGCAGGAAGAGGGGGAGCAATCAGCCCCAGCATTTT.

The chain's CDR3 is CASSLAGRRYNEQFF. The CDR3 DNA reads TGCGCCAGCAGCTTGGCGGGCAGGCGCTACAATGAGCAGTTCTTC. V usage is TRBV5-1 and J usage is TRBJ2-1, with D hard to call. V lost 0 bases, J lost 3 bases, and 10 bases lay in between. CDR1 and CDR2 from the germline V gene are SGHRS and YFSETQ. The CDR3 is 15 amino acids.

This clonotype was seen a single time. The J gene is TRBJ1-6, the V gene TRBV9; 7 bases map to TRBD1. The CDR3 spans 14 residues. The V segment lost 6 bases and the J segment 10 bases; nucleotides outside the gene matches: 10. Germline assignment: CDR1 SGDLS and CDR2 YYNGEE. The CDR3 sequence: CASNRTGEESPLHF. The CDR3 coding sequence is TGTGCCAGCAACCGTACAGGGGAGGAATCACCCCTCCACTTT.

The genes are TRBV9 and TRBJ2-1; 9 bases fit TRBD1. V trimming: 3 bases; J trimming: 2 bases; junction bases outside the gene matches: 9. Per germline, CDR1 SGDLS and CDR2 YYNGEE. This CDR3 spans 17 amino acids. CDR3 nucleotides: TGTGCCAGCAGCGGAACAGGGGGCGAGGGGCCCTACAATGAGCAGTTCTTC. This sequence encodes CASSGTGGEGPYNEQFF.

The rearrangement uses TRBV12-3 or TRBV12-4 and TRBJ1-1; D gene uncertain. Deletions cut 9 bases from V and 0 bases from J, with 11 bases between. The CDR3 runs 13 residues. The CDR3 loop is CASQEQMNTEAFF. The CDR3, as DNA: TGTGCCAGTCAGGAACAAATGAACACTGAAGCTTTCTTT.

The sample holds many counts of this clonotype. The chain links TRBV27 to TRBJ1-2, with TRBD1 matching 10 bases. This CDR3 is built from 13 residues. V was pared by 10 bases and J by 4 bases, with 6 bases of the junction left unmatched. Germline assignment: CDR1 MNHEY and CDR2 SMNVEV (reference sequence). As DNA, the CDR3 is TGTGCCACGGGGGACAGGGGATCCTATGGCTACACCTTC. As protein: CATGDRGSYGYTF.

The rearrangement links TRBV5-1 to TRBJ1-1; 10 nucleotides line up with TRBD1. The CDR3 extends over 15 amino acids. With 4 bases clipped from V and 5 bases from J, the junction kept 8 bases outside the gene matches. Per germline, CDR1 SGHRS and CDR2 YFSETQ. CDR3 sequence reads: CASSLTGQGWTEAFF. In DNA form, the CDR3 reads TGCGCCAGCAGCCTAACGGGACAGGGGTGGACTGAAGCTTTCTTT.

V and J are TRBV5-4 and TRBJ1-2, with 7 bases identical to TRBD1. This CDR3 is 16 amino acids long. Trimming removed 3 bases from V and 4 bases from J; junction bases left unmatched: 12. CDR1 is SGHNT and CDR2 is YYREEE in the germline V gene (reference sequence). For the CDR3, the DNA is TGTGCCAGCAGCTGGAACCGACAGGGTACCCCCTATGGCTACACCTTC. This gives the protein CASSWNRQGTPYGYTF.

In its sample, this clonotype was seen a few times. The genes are TRBV7-2 and TRBJ1-5, with D unclear. This CDR3 region has 14 residues. V was shortened by 1 base and J by 2 bases, with 6 bases between the two germline ends. Germline CDR1 and CDR2: SGHTA and FQGNSA. CDR3 sequence: CASSLVNGNQPQHF. Here the CDR3 DNA reads TGTGCCAGCAGCTTAGTAAACGGCAATCAGCCCCAGCATTTT.